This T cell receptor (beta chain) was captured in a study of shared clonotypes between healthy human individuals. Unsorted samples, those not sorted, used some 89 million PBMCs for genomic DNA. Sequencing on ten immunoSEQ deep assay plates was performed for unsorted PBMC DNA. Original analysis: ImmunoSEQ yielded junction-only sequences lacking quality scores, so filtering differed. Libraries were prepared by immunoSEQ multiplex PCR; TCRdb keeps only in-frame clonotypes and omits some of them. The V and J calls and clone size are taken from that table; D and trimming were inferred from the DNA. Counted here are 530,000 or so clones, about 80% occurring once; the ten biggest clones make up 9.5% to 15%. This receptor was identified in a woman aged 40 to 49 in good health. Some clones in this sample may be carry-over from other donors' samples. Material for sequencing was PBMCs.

In DNA form, the CDR3 reads TGTGCCAGCAGCGTAGGGAACACCGCAACTAATGAAAAACTGTTTTTT. Its protein is CASSVGNTATNEKLFF. The chain is built from TRBV9 and TRBJ1-4; no clear D gene. The ends were cut back, 0 bases at V and 0 bases at J, with 9 bases in the middle. CDR3 length: 16 amino acids. The V gene's germline CDR1 is SGDLS and CDR2 YYNGEE.